This TCR beta chain is drawn from a study of T cell responses to AZD1222 COVID-19 vaccine. Study-level results: There were mostly white British donors and more females than males, and clonal diversity was possibly underestimated.

Turning to this clone: Its antigen is currently unknown.

Here immunoSEQ multiplex PCR was the method, and the copy in TCRdb shows in-frame clones only, minus some. The profile shows approximately 110,000 clones, more than 80% of them singletons. Second-dose intervals near 4 or 12 weeks were combined. Sequencing was performed on peripheral blood, taken 28 days after the second AZD1222 dose. The sequence was collected from an adult who received the AZD1222 COVID-19 vaccine.

The CDR3 is CASRAWEGGRAFF. CDR3 bases: TGTGCCAGCAGGGCCTGGGAGGGTGGTAGAGCTTTCTTT. V is TRBV2 and J is TRBJ1-1; unclear D gene. This CDR3 region has 13 residues. Between the trimmed V and J ends, which lost 6 bases and 10 bases, there was a span of 18 bases. Germline assignment: CDR1 SNHLY and CDR2 FYNNEI.